This T cell receptor (beta chain) came from a study of T cells in Graves' hyperthyroidism and ophthalmopathy. Overall study findings and caveats: Appearing also in blood were most of the thyroid clonotypes expanded above 0.001.

V was shortened by 3 bases and J by 8 bases, with 19 bases between the two germline ends. CDR3 size: 14 residues. CDR1 and CDR2 from the germline V gene are DFQATT and SNEGSKA (reference sequence). TCR beta CDR3 region amplification was performed from RNA transcripts. HTBI primers were employed in a first-round RT-PCR of the TCR CDR3. MiXCR, applied by TCRdb to the multiplex PCR reads, yields one record per CDR3 protein. The sample has around 190,000 distinct CDR3 sequences, around 15% seen once; the top ten hold around 27%. Concerning this clonotype itself: The antigen is undetermined.

It was uncontrolled infection, other autoimmune disease, pregnancy or lactation that excluded patients. Diagnosis relied on clinical symptoms, serum thyroxine and TRAb, thyroid ultrasound and orbital computed tomography. Sample: blood. V and J are TRBV20-1 and TRBJ1-2; a weak D match, TRBD1 (5 bases). This clonotype was obtained from a woman in her forties or fifties with Graves' hyperthyroidism. The CDR3, as DNA: TGCAGTGCTAGGGTCAGGGCGGGGTTAACGGGCTACACCTTC. Translation gives CSARVRAGLTGYTF.